These T cell receptor beta chains were read from a single sample in a study of control samples from healthy donors and cancer patients. The method was immunoSEQ multiplex PCR; TCRdb's version includes in-frame clones alone and lacks a portion of them. This table holds about 180,000 clones, about 90% found once. The sequenced material came from blood. These receptor sequences come from a woman in her forties or fifties in good health. Each CDR3 is given with its conserved first and last residue. The order of the fields is CDR3 protein, CDR3 DNA, J gene, clone size, V gene, D gene, CDR3 length. D genes are given only for firm matches. Size values are once, few and many counts, or a class for expanded clones, and some rows have none.

CDR3 protein: CASMAENQPQHF
CDR3 DNA: TGTGCCAGTATGGCGGAGAATCAGCCCCAGCATTTT
J gene: TRBJ1-5
clone size: few
V gene: TRBV19
D gene: NA
CDR3 length: 12

CDR3 protein: CAISSSGTPNEQFF
CDR3 DNA: TGTGCCATCAGTTCCTCCGGGACGCCAAATGAGCAGTTCTTC
J gene: TRBJ2-1
clone size: NA
V gene: TRBV10-3
D gene: NA
CDR3 length: 14

CDR3 protein: CASSSSARSYEQYF
CDR3 DNA: TGTGCCAGCAGCTCTAGCGCGAGGTCCTACGAGCAGTACTTC
J gene: TRBJ2-7
clone size: once
V gene: TRBV5-5
D gene: NA
CDR3 length: 14

CDR3 protein: CASTSLNEDTEAFF
CDR3 DNA: TGTGCCAGCACCTCCCTGAATGAGGACACTGAAGCTTTCTTT
J gene: TRBJ1-1
clone size: once
V gene: TRBV6-5
D gene: NA
CDR3 length: 14

CDR3 protein: CASSPGLAGTGELFF
CDR3 DNA: TGTGCCAGCAGCCCTGGACTAGCGGGAACCGGGGAGCTGTTTTTT
J gene: TRBJ2-2
clone size: NA
V gene: TRBV3-1/TRBV3-2
D gene: TRBD2
CDR3 length: 15

CDR3 protein: CASSLGTSGRPWETQYF
CDR3 DNA: TGCGCCAGCAGCTTGGGGACTAGCGGGAGGCCGTGGGAGACCCAGTACTTC
J gene: TRBJ2-5
clone size: NA
V gene: TRBV5-1
D gene: TRBD2
CDR3 length: 17

CDR3 protein: CASSEPGLNQPQHF
CDR3 DNA: TGTGCCAGCAGTGAACCTGGGCTGAATCAGCCCCAGCATTTT
J gene: TRBJ1-5
clone size: NA
V gene: TRBV2
D gene: NA
CDR3 length: 14

CDR3 protein: CASSRTEMNTEAFF
CDR3 DNA: TGTGCCAGCAGTCGGACAGAAATGAACACTGAAGCTTTCTTT
J gene: TRBJ1-1
clone size: NA
V gene: TRBV2
D gene: NA
CDR3 length: 14

CDR3 protein: CAISLSRDRGSPLHF
CDR3 DNA: TGTGCCATCAGTTTATCCCGGGACAGGGGCTCACCCCTCCACTTT
J gene: TRBJ1-6
clone size: NA
V gene: TRBV10-3
D gene: TRBD1
CDR3 length: 15

CDR3 protein: CATSRALWDTQYF
CDR3 DNA: TGTGCCACCAGCAGAGCCCTCTGGGATACGCAGTATTTT
J gene: TRBJ2-3
clone size: NA
V gene: TRBV15
D gene: NA
CDR3 length: 13

CDR3 protein: CASRPGLDTPIIGGELFF
CDR3 DNA: TGTGCCAGCAGGCCGGGACTAGACACACCAATAATAGGGGGGGAGCTGTTTTTT
J gene: TRBJ2-2
clone size: NA
V gene: TRBV5-4
D gene: TRBD2
CDR3 length: 18

CDR3 protein: CASSILGTAGEEKQYF
CDR3 DNA: TGTGCCAGCAGCATTCTGGGGACAGCGGGCGAGGAGAAGCAGTACTTC
J gene: TRBJ2-7
clone size: once
V gene: TRBV27
D gene: NA
CDR3 length: 16

CDR3 protein: CATSRDWGRETQYF
CDR3 DNA: TGTGCCACCAGCAGAGATTGGGGACGAGAGACCCAGTACTTC
J gene: TRBJ2-5
clone size: NA
V gene: TRBV15
D gene: NA
CDR3 length: 14

CDR3 protein: CASSRQGRGNTIYF
CDR3 DNA: TGTGCCAGCAGTCGACAGGGGCGCGGAAACACCATATATTTT
J gene: TRBJ1-3
clone size: NA
V gene: TRBV7-2
D gene: TRBD1
CDR3 length: 14

CDR3 protein: CASSAGTTGANVLTF
CDR3 DNA: TGTGCCAGCAGCGCCGGGACAACTGGGGCCAACGTCCTGACTTTC
J gene: TRBJ2-6
clone size: NA
V gene: TRBV9
D gene: NA
CDR3 length: 15

CDR3 protein: CASSIGLAGERYNEQFF
CDR3 DNA: TGTGCCAGTAGTATAGGACTAGCGGGAGAGAGGTACAATGAGCAGTTCTTC
J gene: TRBJ2-1
clone size: NA
V gene: TRBV19
D gene: TRBD2
CDR3 length: 17

CDR3 protein: CASSWTVSGPGELFF
CDR3 DNA: TGCGCCAGCAGCTGGACAGTATCGGGCCCCGGGGAGCTGTTTTTT
J gene: TRBJ2-2
clone size: NA
V gene: TRBV5-1
D gene: NA
CDR3 length: 15

CDR3 protein: CATSGDGDTIYF
CDR3 DNA: TGTGCCACCAGTGGGGATGGGGACACCATATATTTT
J gene: TRBJ1-3
clone size: NA
V gene: TRBV24-1
D gene: NA
CDR3 length: 12

CDR3 protein: CASSYPGLLGAGELFF
CDR3 DNA: TGTGCCAGCAGCTATCCGGGCCTACTCGGCGCCGGGGAGCTGTTTTTT
J gene: TRBJ2-2
clone size: NA
V gene: TRBV11-2
D gene: NA
CDR3 length: 16

CDR3 protein: CASSRGGLGGANVLTF
CDR3 DNA: TGTGCCAGCAGCCGGGGAGGACTGGGAGGGGCCAACGTCCTGACTTTC
J gene: TRBJ2-6
clone size: NA
V gene: TRBV7-3
D gene: NA
CDR3 length: 16

CDR3 protein: CASSLSGVNYGYTF
CDR3 DNA: TGTGCCAGCAGCCTAAGTGGGGTTAACTATGGCTACACCTTC
J gene: TRBJ1-2
clone size: few
V gene: TRBV7-2
D gene: NA
CDR3 length: 14

CDR3 protein: CASSLTGGGTDTQYF
CDR3 DNA: TGTGCCAGCAGCTTAACGGGGGGCGGGACAGATACGCAGTATTTT
J gene: TRBJ2-3
clone size: NA
V gene: TRBV7-2
D gene: NA
CDR3 length: 15

CDR3 protein: CASSQDLTVNQPQHF
CDR3 DNA: TGCGCCAGCAGCCAAGATCTGACAGTCAATCAGCCCCAGCATTTT
J gene: TRBJ1-5
clone size: NA
V gene: TRBV4-3
D gene: NA
CDR3 length: 15

CDR3 protein: CASTPSLFSGEQYF
CDR3 DNA: TGTGCCAGTACCCCTTCCCTTTTCAGTGGCGAGCAGTACTTC
J gene: TRBJ2-7
clone size: NA
V gene: TRBV19
D gene: NA
CDR3 length: 14

CDR3 protein: CASSSQGSGYTF
CDR3 DNA: TGTGCCAGCAGTTCCCAGGGATCGGGCTACACCTTC
J gene: TRBJ1-2
clone size: NA
V gene: TRBV12-3/TRBV12-4
D gene: NA
CDR3 length: 12

CDR3 protein: CASSYSNGNEQYF
CDR3 DNA: TGTGCCAGCAGTTACTCGAATGGCAACGAGCAGTACTTC
J gene: TRBJ2-7
clone size: NA
V gene: TRBV6-6
D gene: NA
CDR3 length: 13

CDR3 protein: CASSSGRAYYEQYF
CDR3 DNA: TGCGCCAGCAGTAGCGGGAGGGCTTACTACGAGCAGTACTTC
J gene: TRBJ2-7
clone size: few
V gene: TRBV5-1
D gene: TRBD2
CDR3 length: 14

CDR3 protein: CASKFGEPHGYTF
CDR3 DNA: TGTGCCAGCAAGTTTGGGGAACCCCATGGCTACACCTTC
J gene: TRBJ1-2
clone size: NA
V gene: TRBV6-5
D gene: NA
CDR3 length: 13

CDR3 protein: CASSPTGIQETQYF
CDR3 DNA: TGTGCCAGCAGCCCCACAGGTATCCAAGAGACCCAGTACTTC
J gene: TRBJ2-5
clone size: NA
V gene: TRBV7-2
D gene: NA
CDR3 length: 14

CDR3 protein: CASSPLLLSYEQYF
CDR3 DNA: TGTGCCAGCAGTCCCCTTTTACTCTCCTACGAGCAGTACTTC
J gene: TRBJ2-7
clone size: NA
V gene: TRBV2
D gene: NA
CDR3 length: 14

CDR3 protein: CASSLGRAGVPEAFF
CDR3 DNA: TGTGCCAGCAGCCTAGGCAGGGCAGGGGTGCCTGAAGCTTTCTTT
J gene: TRBJ1-1
clone size: NA
V gene: TRBV7-2
D gene: NA
CDR3 length: 15

CDR3 protein: CASSPGGRIREQFF
CDR3 DNA: TGTGCCAGCAGCCCAGGAGGTAGGATACGAGAGCAGTTCTTC
J gene: TRBJ2-1
clone size: NA
V gene: TRBV11-3
D gene: NA
CDR3 length: 14

CDR3 protein: CASSQSGLEQYF
CDR3 DNA: TGTGCCAGCAGCCAATCTGGTCTCGAGCAGTACTTC
J gene: TRBJ2-7
clone size: NA
V gene: TRBV3-1/TRBV3-2
D gene: NA
CDR3 length: 12

CDR3 protein: CASSPGGLEQYF
CDR3 DNA: TGTGCCAGCAGTCCAGGGGGCCTCGAGCAGTACTTC
J gene: TRBJ2-7
clone size: NA
V gene: TRBV9
D gene: TRBD1
CDR3 length: 12

CDR3 protein: CASSLSGNNEQFF
CDR3 DNA: TGTGCCAGCAGCCTTAGCGGAAACAATGAGCAGTTCTTC
J gene: TRBJ2-1
clone size: NA
V gene: TRBV5-8
D gene: NA
CDR3 length: 13

CDR3 protein: CARQRMTEAFF
CDR3 DNA: TGTGCCAGACAGCGGATGACTGAAGCTTTCTTT
J gene: TRBJ1-1
clone size: once
V gene: TRBV27
D gene: NA
CDR3 length: 11

CDR3 protein: CATCGGMSNQPQHF
CDR3 DNA: TGTGCCACCTGTGGGGGCATGAGCAATCAGCCCCAGCATTTT
J gene: TRBJ1-5
clone size: once
V gene: TRBV15
D gene: NA
CDR3 length: 14

CDR3 protein: CATSDNHKVLRASGDTEAFF
CDR3 DNA: TGTGCCACATCGGACAATCATAAAGTGCTCCGAGCGTCGGGGGACACTGAAGCTTTCTTT
J gene: TRBJ1-1
clone size: NA
V gene: TRBV6-4
D gene: NA
CDR3 length: 20

CDR3 protein: CASSSRQIHGYTF
CDR3 DNA: TGTGCCAGCAGCTCCCGACAGATTCATGGCTACACCTTC
J gene: TRBJ1-2
clone size: NA
V gene: TRBV5-4
D gene: NA
CDR3 length: 13

CDR3 protein: CASSPQGTNTEAFF
CDR3 DNA: TGTGCCAGCAGCCCTCAGGGGACGAACACTGAAGCTTTCTTT
J gene: TRBJ1-1
clone size: NA
V gene: TRBV7-3
D gene: NA
CDR3 length: 14

CDR3 protein: CASSLEQGNYGYTF
CDR3 DNA: TGTGCCAGCAGCTTGGAACAGGGCAACTATGGCTACACCTTC
J gene: TRBJ1-2
clone size: NA
V gene: TRBV5-6
D gene: NA
CDR3 length: 14

CDR3 protein: CATSDPNQPQHF
CDR3 DNA: TGTGCCACCAGTGATCCAAATCAGCCCCAGCATTTT
J gene: TRBJ1-5
clone size: NA
V gene: TRBV24-1
D gene: NA
CDR3 length: 12

CDR3 protein: CASSRTGYYEQYF
CDR3 DNA: TGTGCCAGCAGCAGGACAGGCTACTACGAGCAGTACTTC
J gene: TRBJ2-7
clone size: NA
V gene: TRBV6-5
D gene: TRBD1
CDR3 length: 13